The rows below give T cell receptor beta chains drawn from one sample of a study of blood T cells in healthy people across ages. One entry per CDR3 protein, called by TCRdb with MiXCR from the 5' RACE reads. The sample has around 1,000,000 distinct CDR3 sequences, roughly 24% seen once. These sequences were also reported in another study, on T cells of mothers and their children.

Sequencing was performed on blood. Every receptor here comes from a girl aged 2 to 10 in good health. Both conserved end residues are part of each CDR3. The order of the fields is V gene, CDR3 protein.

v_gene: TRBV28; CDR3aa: CASSSDFPYEQYF
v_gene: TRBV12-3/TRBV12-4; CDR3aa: CASSPRGEIQETQYF
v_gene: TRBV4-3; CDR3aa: CASSQDHQRSGNTIYF
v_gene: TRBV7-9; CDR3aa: CASSGEKNIQYF
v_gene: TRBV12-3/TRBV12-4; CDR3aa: CASSFGTSNTIYF
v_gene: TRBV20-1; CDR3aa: CSARDRGGYYEQYF
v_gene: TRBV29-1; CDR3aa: CSVEDLTGRASGNEQFF
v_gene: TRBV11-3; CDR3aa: CASSFRGSLSYEQYF
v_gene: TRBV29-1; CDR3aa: CSVVTRLYNEQFF
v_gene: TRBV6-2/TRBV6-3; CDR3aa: CACSYSSNEQFF
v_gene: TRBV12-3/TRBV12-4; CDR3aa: CASSFGLALAKNIQYF
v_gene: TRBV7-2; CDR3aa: CASSLDQGRNGELFF